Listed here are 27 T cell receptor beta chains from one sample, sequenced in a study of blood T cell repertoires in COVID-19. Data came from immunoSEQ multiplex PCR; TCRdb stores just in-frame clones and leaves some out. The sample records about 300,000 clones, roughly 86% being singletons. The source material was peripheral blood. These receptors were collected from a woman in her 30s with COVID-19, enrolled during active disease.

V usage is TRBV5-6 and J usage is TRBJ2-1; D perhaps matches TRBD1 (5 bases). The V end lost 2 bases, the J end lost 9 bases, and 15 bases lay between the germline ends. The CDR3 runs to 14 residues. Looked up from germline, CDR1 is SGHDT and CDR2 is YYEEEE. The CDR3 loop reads CASSLRIGVSEQFF. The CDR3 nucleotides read TGTGCCAGCAGCTTACGAATAGGGGTAAGTGAGCAGTTCTTC.

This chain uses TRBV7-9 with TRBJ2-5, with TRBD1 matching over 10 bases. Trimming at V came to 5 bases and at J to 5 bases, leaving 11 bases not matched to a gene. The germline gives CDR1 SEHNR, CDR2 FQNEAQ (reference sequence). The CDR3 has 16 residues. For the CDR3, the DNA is TGTGCCAGCAGCCCTCCCGCGACAGGGGGCGGGGAGACCCAGTACTTC. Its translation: CASSPPATGGGETQYF.

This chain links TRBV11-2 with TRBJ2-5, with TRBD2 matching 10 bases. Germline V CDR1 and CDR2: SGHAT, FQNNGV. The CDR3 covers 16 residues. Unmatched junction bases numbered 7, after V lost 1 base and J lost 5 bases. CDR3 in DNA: TGTGCCAGCAGCTTAGGGGAAGCGGGGGGGTATGAGACCCAGTACTTC. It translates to CASSLGEAGGYETQYF. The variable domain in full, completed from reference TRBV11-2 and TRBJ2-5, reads EAGVAQSPRYKIIEKRQSVAFWCNPISGHATLYWYQQILGQGPKLLIQFQNNGVVDDSQLPKDRFSAERLKGVDSTLKIQPAKLEDSAVYLCASSLGEAGGYETQYFGPGTRLLVL.

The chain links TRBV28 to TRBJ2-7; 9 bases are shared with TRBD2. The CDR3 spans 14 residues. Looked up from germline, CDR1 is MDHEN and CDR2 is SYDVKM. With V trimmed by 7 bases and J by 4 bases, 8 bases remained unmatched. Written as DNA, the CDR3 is TGTGCCAGCAACTCCGGGACTAGCAGTTACGAGCAGTACGTC. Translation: CASNSGTSSYEQYV.

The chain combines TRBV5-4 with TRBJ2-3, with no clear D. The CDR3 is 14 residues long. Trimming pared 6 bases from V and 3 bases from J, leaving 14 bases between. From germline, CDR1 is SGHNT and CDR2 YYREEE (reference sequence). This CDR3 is CASTVEVSTDTQYF. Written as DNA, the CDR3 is TGTGCCAGCACCGTTGAGGTCTCGACAGATACGCAGTATTTT.

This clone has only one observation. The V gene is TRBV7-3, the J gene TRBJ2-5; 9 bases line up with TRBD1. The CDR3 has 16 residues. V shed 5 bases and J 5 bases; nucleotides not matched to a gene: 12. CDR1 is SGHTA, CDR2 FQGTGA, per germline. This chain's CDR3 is CASSQLGQGLGETQYF. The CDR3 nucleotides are TGTGCCAGCAGCCAATTGGGACAGGGACTTGGGGAGACCCAGTACTTC.

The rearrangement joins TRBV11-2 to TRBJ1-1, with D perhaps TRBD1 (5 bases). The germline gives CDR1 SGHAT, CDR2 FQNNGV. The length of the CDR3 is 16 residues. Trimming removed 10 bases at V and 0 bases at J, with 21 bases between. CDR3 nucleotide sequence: TGTGCCATTTCCCGGGGAGGGGAGGGGATGAACACTGAAGCTTTCTTT. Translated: CAISRGGEGMNTEAFF.

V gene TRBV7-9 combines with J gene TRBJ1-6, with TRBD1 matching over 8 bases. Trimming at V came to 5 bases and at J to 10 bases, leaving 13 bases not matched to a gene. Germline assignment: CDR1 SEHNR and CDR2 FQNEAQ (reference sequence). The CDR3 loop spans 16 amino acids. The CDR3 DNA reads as TGTGCCAGCAGCCTAGGGGCGGCAGGGGGCAACTCACCCCTCCACTTT. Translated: CASSLGAAGGNSPLHF.

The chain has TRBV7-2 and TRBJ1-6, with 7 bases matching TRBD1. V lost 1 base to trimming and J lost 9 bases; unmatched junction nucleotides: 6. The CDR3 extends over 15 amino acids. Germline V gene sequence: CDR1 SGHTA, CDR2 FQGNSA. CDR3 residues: CASSLDRGRSSPLHF. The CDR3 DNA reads TGTGCCAGCAGCTTAGACAGGGGACGTAGTTCACCCCTCCACTTT.

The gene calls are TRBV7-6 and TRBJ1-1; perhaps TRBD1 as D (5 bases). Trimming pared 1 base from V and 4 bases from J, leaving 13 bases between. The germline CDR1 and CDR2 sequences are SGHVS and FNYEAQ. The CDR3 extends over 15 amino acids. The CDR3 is CASSLGFGGSTEAFF. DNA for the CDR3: TGTGCCAGCAGCTTAGGTTTCGGGGGATCCACTGAAGCTTTCTTT.

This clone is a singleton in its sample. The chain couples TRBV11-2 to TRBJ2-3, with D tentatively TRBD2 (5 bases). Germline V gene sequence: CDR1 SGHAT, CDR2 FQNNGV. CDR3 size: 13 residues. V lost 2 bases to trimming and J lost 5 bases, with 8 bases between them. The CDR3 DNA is TGTGCCAGCAGCTTACCCGGGGAAGATACGCAGTATTTT. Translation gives CASSLPGEDTQYF.

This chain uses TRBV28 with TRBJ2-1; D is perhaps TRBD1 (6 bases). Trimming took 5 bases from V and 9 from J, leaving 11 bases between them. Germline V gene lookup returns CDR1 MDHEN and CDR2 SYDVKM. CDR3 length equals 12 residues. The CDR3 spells CASSDQGIEQFF. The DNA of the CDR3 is TGTGCCAGCAGTGATCAGGGGATTGAGCAGTTCTTC.

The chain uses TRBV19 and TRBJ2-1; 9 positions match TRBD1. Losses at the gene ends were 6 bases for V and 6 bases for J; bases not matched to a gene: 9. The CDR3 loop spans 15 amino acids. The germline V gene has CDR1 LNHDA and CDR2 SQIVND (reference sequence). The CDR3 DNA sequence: TGTGCCAGTAGCCCGGGACAGGGATTGAGCAATGAGCAGTTCTTC. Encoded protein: CASSPGQGLSNEQFF.

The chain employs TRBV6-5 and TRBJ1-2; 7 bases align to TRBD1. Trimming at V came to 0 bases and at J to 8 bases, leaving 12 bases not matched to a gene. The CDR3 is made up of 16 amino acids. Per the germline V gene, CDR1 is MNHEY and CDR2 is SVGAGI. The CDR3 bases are TGTGCCAGCAGTTACTCGGGGCGGAAGGGGGCTGAGGGCTACACCTTC. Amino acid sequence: CASSYSGRKGAEGYTF.

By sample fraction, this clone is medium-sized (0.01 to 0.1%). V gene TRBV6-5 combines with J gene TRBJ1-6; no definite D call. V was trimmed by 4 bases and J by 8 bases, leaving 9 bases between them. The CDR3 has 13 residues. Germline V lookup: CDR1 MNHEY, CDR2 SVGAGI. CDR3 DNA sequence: TGTGCCAGCAGTTCCCGAGAATATTCACCCCTCCACTTT. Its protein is CASSSREYSPLHF.

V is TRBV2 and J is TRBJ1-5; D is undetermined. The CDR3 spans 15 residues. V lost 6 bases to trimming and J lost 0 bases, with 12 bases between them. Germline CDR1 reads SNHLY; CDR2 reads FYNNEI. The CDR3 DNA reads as TGTGCCAGCAGCCGAGAGGGCCATAGCAATCAGCCCCAGCATTTT. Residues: CASSREGHSNQPQHF.

Written as DNA, the CDR3 is TGCGCCAGCAGCTTGGTGATAGGGGGAAGCACTGAAGCTTTCTTT. It codes for CASSLVIGGSTEAFF. V and J are TRBV5-1 and TRBJ1-1; TRBD1 might be the D (6 bases). The CDR3 runs 15 residues. V lost 0 bases to trimming and J lost 4 bases, with 13 bases between them. Germline CDR1 SGHRS, CDR2 YFSETQ.

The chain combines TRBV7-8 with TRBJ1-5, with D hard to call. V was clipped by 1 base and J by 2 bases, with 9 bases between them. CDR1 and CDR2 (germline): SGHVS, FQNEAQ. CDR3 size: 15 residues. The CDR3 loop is CASSLVYGGNQPQHF. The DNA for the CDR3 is TGTGCCAGCAGCTTAGTTTACGGGGGCAATCAGCCCCAGCATTTT. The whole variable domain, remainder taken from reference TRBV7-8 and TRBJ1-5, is GAGVSQSPRYKVAKRGQDVALRCDPISGHVSLFWYQQALGQGPEFLTYFQNEAQLDKSGLPSDRFFAERPEGSVSTLKIQRTQQEDSAVYLCASSLVYGGNQPQHFGDGTRLSIL.

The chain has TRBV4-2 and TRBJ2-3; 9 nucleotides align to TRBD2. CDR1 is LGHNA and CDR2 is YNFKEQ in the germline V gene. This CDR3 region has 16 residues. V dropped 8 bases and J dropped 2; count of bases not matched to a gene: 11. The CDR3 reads CASGEVSGGLTDTQYF. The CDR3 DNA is TGTGCCAGCGGTGAAGTTAGCGGGGGCCTCACAGATACGCAGTATTTT.

The CDR3 DNA is TGTGCCAGCTCACCCTTGGGACAGGGTTTCACTGAAGCTTTCTTT. It yields the protein CASSPLGQGFTEAFF. The chain joins TRBV18 to TRBJ1-1, with 9 positions matching TRBD1. V lost 3 bases and J lost 4; bases outside the gene matches: 6. CDR3 size: 15 residues. The germline gives CDR1 KGHSH, CDR2 LQKENI.

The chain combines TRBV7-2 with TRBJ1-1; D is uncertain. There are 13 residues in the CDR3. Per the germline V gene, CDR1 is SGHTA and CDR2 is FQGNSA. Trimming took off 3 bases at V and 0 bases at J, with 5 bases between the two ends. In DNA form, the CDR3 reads TGTGCCAGCAGCTTTGGGCTGAACACTGAAGCTTTCTTT. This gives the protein CASSFGLNTEAFF.

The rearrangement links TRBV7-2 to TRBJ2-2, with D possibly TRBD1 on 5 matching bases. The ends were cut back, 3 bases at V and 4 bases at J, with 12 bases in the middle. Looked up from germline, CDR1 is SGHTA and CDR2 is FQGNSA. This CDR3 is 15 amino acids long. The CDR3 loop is CASSFKPTVTGELFF. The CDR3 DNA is TGTGCCAGCAGCTTCAAACCGACAGTCACCGGGGAGCTGTTTTTT.

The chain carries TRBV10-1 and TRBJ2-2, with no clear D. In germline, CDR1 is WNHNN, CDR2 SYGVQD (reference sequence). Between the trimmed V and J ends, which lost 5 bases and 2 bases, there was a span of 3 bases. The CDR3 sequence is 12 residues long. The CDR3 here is CASSPNTGELFF. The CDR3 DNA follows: TGCGCCAGCAGTCCAAACACCGGGGAGCTGTTTTTT.

Written as DNA, the CDR3 is TGTGCCAGTAGTATCTATAGCGGCAGAGTTAATGAGCAGTTCTTC. Protein product: CASSIYSGRVNEQFF. V gene TRBV19 combines with J gene TRBJ2-1; D may be TRBD2 (6 bases). There are 15 residues in the CDR3. Trimming took off 3 bases at V and 7 bases at J, with 16 bases between the two ends. Germline V gene data show CDR1 as LNHDA and CDR2 as SQIVND (reference sequence).

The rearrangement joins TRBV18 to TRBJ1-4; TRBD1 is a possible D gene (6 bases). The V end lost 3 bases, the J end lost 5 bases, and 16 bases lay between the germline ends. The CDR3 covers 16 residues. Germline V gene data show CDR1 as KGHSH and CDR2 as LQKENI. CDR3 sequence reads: CASSPNPTGYNEKLFF. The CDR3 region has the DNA TGTGCCAGCTCACCGAACCCTACAGGGTACAATGAAAAACTGTTTTTT.

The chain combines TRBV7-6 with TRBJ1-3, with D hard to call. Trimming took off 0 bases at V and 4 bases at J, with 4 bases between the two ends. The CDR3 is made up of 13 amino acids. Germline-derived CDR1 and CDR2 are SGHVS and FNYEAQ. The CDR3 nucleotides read TGTGCCAGCAGCTTAGCACTCGGAAACACCATATATTTT. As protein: CASSLALGNTIYF.

CDR3 residues: CASSLGGRLFGYTF. In DNA, the CDR3 is TGTGCCAGCAGCCTGGGTGGCAGGCTATTTGGCTACACCTTC. This chain links TRBV5-6 with TRBJ1-2; D call uncertain. Trimming pared 4 bases from V and 7 bases from J, leaving 17 bases between. In germline, CDR1 is SGHDT, CDR2 YYEEEE. CDR3 length: 14 residues. The whole variable domain, filled in from reference TRBV5-6 and TRBJ1-2, reads DAGVTQSPTHLIKTRGQQVTLRCSPKSGHDTVSWYQQALGQGPQFIFQYYEEEERQRGNFPDRFSGHQFPNYSSELNVNALLLGDSALYLCASSLGGRLFGYTFGSGTRLTVV.